This T cell receptor (beta chain) was recorded in a study of graft-versus-host responses after intestinal transplantation. About the study: All recipients were transplanted with multivisceral, liver-intestinal, or isolated intestinal grafts. Anti-thymocyte globulin induction was given to all recipients, followed by tacrolimus and steroids for two to four years. Findings and caveats of the study: Recipient-marrow GvH clones were detected, some having first appeared in ileum or blood. Early post-transplant falls in HvG clones accompanied the peak levels of circulating GvH clones.

The table came from immunoSEQ multiplex PCR; TCRdb's copy has only in-frame clones and leaves some out. The sample holds tens of thousands of clones, 90% to 95% seen once. To note about this clone: No antigen is known for it.

Looked up from germline, CDR1 is MNHEY and CDR2 is SMNVEV (reference sequence). V shed 5 bases and J 1 base; nucleotides not matched to a gene: 7. CDR3 length: 15 amino acids. The specimen was unstimulated CD8+ T cells sorted from spleen or lymph node cells, collected before transplant. This chain uses TRBV27 with TRBJ2-5; TRBD1 aligns across 7 bases. The sequence came from a human donor who was the organ donor for an intestinal transplant. In DNA form, the CDR3 reads TGTGCCAGCAGTGGGGAAGACAGGGCCCAAGAGACCCAGTACTTC. This gives the protein CASSGEDRAQETQYF.